The present entry profiles one T cell receptor beta chain with its context. CDR1 is MGHRA, CDR2 YSYEKL, per germline. The length of the CDR3 is 14 residues. The V end lost 10 bases, the J end lost 3 bases, and 15 bases lay between the germline ends. The data are from a study of blood T cell repertoires in COVID-19. Clones were read by immunoSEQ multiplex PCR, and TCRdb kept only the in-frame ones, dropping some. The sample holds about 110,000 clones; under 90% are singletons and the top ten take roughly 7%. The source is a woman in her forties or fifties with acute or convalescent COVID-19. Material for sequencing was peripheral blood. The chain carries TRBV4-1 and TRBJ2-2; D remains ambiguous. CDR3 loop: CATKPSQDTGELFF. For the CDR3, the DNA is TGCGCCACCAAGCCAAGTCAAGACACCGGGGAGCTGTTTTTT.